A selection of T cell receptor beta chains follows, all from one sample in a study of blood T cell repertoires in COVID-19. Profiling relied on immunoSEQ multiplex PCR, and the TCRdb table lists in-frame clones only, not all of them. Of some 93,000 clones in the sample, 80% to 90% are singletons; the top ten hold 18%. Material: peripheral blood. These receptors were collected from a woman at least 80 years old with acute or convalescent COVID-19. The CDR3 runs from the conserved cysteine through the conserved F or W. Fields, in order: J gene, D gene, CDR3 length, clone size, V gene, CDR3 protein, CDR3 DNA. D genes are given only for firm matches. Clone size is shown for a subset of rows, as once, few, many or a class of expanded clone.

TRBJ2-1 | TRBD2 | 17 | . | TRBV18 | CASSPRTSGGSYNEQFF | TGTGCCAGCTCACCACGGACTAGCGGGGGGTCCTACAATGAGCAGTTCTTC
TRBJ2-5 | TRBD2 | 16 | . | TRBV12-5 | CASGPQRTSGVETQYF | TGTGCTAGTGGTCCCCAACGGACTAGCGGGGTTGAGACCCAGTACTTC
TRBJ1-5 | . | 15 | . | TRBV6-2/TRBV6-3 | CASSPQVTGNQPQHF | TGTGCCAGCAGTCCCCAGGTTACGGGGAATCAGCCCCAGCATTTT
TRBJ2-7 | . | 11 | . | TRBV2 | CASREYYEQYF | TGTGCCAGCAGGGAATACTACGAGCAGTACTTC
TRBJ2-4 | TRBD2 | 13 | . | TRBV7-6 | CASSLAREGIQYF | TGTGCCAGCAGCTTAGCCAGGGAGGGCATTCAGTACTTT
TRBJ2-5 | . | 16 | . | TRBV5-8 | CASSLGALGGKETQYF | TGTGCCAGCAGCTTGGGGGCCCTTGGGGGGAAGGAGACCCAGTACTTC
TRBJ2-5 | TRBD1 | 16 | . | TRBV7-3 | CASSTGDAGPQETQYF | TGTGCCAGCAGCACAGGGGACGCAGGTCCCCAAGAGACCCAGTACTTC
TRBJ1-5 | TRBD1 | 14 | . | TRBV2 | CASSPGQVRQPQHF | TGTGCCAGCAGCCCAGGACAGGTTCGACAGCCCCAGCATTTT
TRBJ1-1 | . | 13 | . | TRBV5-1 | CASSLVRNTEAFF | TGCGCCAGCAGCTTGGTTAGAAACACTGAAGCTTTCTTT
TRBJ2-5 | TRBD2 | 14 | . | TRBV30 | CAWSRGLSGETQYF | TGTGCCTGGAGCCGGGGACTATCTGGAGAGACCCAGTACTTC
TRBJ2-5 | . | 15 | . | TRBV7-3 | CASSTSVLVKETQYF | TGTGCCAGCAGCACCTCGGTTCTGGTGAAAGAGACCCAGTACTTC
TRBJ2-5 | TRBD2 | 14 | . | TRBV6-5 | CASIFGGAGETQYF | TGTGCCAGCATCTTCGGGGGGGCCGGAGAGACCCAGTACTTC
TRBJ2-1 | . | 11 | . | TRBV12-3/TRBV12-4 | CASESSRGLFF | TGTGCCAGCGAATCAAGTAGGGGTTTGTTCTTC
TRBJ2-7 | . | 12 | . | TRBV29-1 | CSVENPRYEQYF | TGCAGCGTTGAGAACCCTCGGTACGAGCAGTACTTC
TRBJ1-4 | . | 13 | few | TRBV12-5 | CASRGGTNEKLFF | TGTGCTAGTCGGGGAGGGACTAATGAAAAACTGTTTTTT
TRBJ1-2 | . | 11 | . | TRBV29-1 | CSVDPGNGYTF | TGCAGCGTTGACCCAGGGAATGGCTACACCTTC
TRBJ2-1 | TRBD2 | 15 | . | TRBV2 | CASSEERGGYNEQFF | TGTGCCAGCAGTGAAGAGCGGGGGGGCTACAATGAGCAGTTCTTC
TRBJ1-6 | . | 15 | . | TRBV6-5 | CASQDISSYNSPLHF | TGTGCCAGCCAGGACATCAGCTCCTATAATTCACCCCTCCACTTT
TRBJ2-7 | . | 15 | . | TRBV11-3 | CASSLATGDQYEQYF | TGTGCCAGCAGCTTAGCGACAGGCGACCAATACGAGCAGTACTTC
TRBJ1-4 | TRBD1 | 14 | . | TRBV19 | CASSIRQGREKLFF | TGTGCCAGTAGTATAAGACAGGGTCGGGAAAAACTGTTTTTT
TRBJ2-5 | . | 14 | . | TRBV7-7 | CASSLRRGQGTQYF | TGTGCTAGCAGCTTAAGGCGGGGGCAGGGGACCCAGTACTTC
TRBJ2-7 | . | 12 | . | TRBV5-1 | CASSLARDEQYF | TGCGCCAGCAGCTTGGCTCGGGACGAGCAGTACTTC
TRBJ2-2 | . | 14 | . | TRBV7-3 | CASSDGTNTGELFF | TGTGCCAGCAGCGACGGGACTAACACCGGGGAGCTGTTTTTT
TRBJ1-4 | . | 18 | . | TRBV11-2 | CASSPLSGQKRVREKLFF | TGTGCCAGCAGCCCGTTGTCCGGACAGAAGCGAGTGCGGGAAAAACTGTTTTTT
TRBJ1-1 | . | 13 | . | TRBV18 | CASSPAGSTEAFF | TGTGCCAGCTCACCAGCCGGGAGCACTGAAGCTTTCTTT
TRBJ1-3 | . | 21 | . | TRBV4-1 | CASSLRNSQGSLDLSGNTIYF | TGCGCCAGCAGCCTTCGCAACTCACAGGGCTCTCTTGATCTCTCTGGAAACACCATATATTTT
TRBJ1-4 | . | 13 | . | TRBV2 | CASSPQLNEKLFF | TGTGCCAGCAGCCCCCAACTGAATGAAAAACTGTTTTTT
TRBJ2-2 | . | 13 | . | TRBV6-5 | CASSKGVTGELFF | TGTGCCAGCAGTAAGGGGGTCACCGGGGAGCTGTTTTTT
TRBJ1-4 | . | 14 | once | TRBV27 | CASSGGARGEKLFF | TGTGCCAGCAGTGGGGGGGCTCGGGGTGAAAAACTGTTTTTT
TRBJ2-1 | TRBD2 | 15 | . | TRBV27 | CASSLTSGGYNEQFF | TGTGCCAGCAGTTTAACTAGCGGGGGGTACAATGAGCAGTTCTTC
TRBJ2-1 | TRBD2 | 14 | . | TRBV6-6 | CASTILAVPGEQFF | TGTGCCAGCACCATCCTAGCGGTTCCGGGAGAGCAGTTCTTC
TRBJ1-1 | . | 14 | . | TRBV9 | CASTRGGSVTEAFF | TGTGCCAGCACCAGAGGCGGAAGTGTCACTGAAGCTTTCTTT
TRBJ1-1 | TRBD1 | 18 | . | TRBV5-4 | CASSPDRGRKNGNTEAFF | TGTGCCAGCAGCCCCGACAGGGGGCGAAAGAATGGGAACACTGAAGCTTTCTTT
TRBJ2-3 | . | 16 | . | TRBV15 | CATNHYQGVNTDTQYF | TGTGCCACCAACCACTATCAGGGCGTTAACACAGATACGCAGTATTTT
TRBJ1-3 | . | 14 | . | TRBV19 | CATRDTSSGNTIYF | TGTGCCACTCGGGACACGAGCTCTGGAAACACCATATATTTT
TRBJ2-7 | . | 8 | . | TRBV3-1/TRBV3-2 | CASSPSPF | TGTGCCAGCAGCCCTTCCCCTTTC
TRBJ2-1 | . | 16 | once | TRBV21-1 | CATRSAPGTLYNEQFF | TGTGCCACAAGGAGTGCCCCCGGGACTCTGTACAATGAGCAGTTCTTC
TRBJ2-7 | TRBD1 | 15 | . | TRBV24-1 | CATSDTGTGIYEQYF | TGTGCCACCAGTGACACCGGGACAGGGATCTACGAGCAGTACTTC
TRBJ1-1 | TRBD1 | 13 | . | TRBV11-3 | CASSLDQGGLAFF | TGTGCCAGCAGCTTAGATCAGGGGGGATTGGCTTTCTTT
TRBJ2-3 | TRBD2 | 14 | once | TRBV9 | CASGSGVRTDTQYF | TGTGCCAGCGGAAGCGGGGTCCGCACAGATACGCAGTATTTT
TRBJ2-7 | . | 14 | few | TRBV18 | CASSPGLLSYEQYF | TGTGCCAGCTCACCAGGGCTTCTCTCCTACGAGCAGTACTTC
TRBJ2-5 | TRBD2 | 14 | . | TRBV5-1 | CASSSGTSTETQYF | TGCGCCAGCAGCTCCGGGACTAGCACCGAGACCCAGTACTTC
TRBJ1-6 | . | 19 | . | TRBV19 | CASSIDGTQAPVWNSPLHF | TGTGCCAGTAGTATAGACGGGACTCAAGCACCCGTTTGGAATTCACCCCTCCACTTT
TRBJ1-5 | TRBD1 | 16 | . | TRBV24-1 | CATSDARTGGNQPQHF | TGTGCCACCAGTGACGCCCGGACAGGGGGCAATCAGCCCCAGCATTTT
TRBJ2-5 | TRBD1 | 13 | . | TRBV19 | CASARGRRETQYF | TGTGCCAGTGCCAGGGGGCGCCGGGAGACCCAGTACTTC
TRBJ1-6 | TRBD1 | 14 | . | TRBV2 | CASRTDRGDSPLHF | TGTGCCAGCAGGACCGACAGGGGCGATTCACCCCTCCACTTT
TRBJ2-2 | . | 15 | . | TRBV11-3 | CASSGPGDRTGELFF | TGTGCCAGCAGCGGCCCAGGGGACCGCACCGGGGAGCTGTTTTTT
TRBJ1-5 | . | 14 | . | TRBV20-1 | CSASAGMGNQPQHF | TGCAGTGCTAGTGCAGGCATGGGCAATCAGCCCCAGCATTTT
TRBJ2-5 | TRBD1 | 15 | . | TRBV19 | CASSSSRGQGETQYF | TGTGCCAGTAGTTCCTCCAGGGGGCAAGGGGAGACCCAGTACTTC
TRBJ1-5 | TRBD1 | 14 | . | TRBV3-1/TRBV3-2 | CASSQAGGNQPQHF | TGTGCCAGCAGCCAAGCAGGGGGGAATCAGCCCCAGCATTTT
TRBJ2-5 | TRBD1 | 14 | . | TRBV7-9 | CASSRTGGRETQYF | TGTGCCAGCAGCAGGACAGGGGGGAGAGAGACCCAGTACTTC
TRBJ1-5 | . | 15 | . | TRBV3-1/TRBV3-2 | CASSQGSRTGGPQHF | TGTGCCAGCAGCCAAGGTTCTAGGACGGGAGGGCCCCAGCATTTT
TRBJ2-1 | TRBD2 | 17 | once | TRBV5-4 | CASTRGLAGAVYNEQFF | TGTGCCAGCACCCGGGGACTAGCGGGGGCTGTCTACAATGAGCAGTTCTTC
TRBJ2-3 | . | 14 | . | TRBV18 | CASSPRVGTDTQYF | TGTGCCAGCTCACCGAGGGTAGGCACAGATACGCAGTATTTT
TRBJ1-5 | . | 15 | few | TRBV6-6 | CASRRTGKLVEPQHF | TGTGCCAGCAGGAGGACGGGGAAGCTAGTGGAGCCCCAGCATTTT
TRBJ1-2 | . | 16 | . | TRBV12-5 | CASGLPPGHDTHGYTF | TGTGCTAGTGGCCTCCCTCCGGGACACGATACGCACGGCTACACCTTC
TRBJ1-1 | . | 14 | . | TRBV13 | CASSFGGRNTEAFF | TGTGCCAGCAGCTTTGGGGGCCGGAACACTGAAGCTTTCTTT
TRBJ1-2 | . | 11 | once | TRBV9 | CASSVDYRYTF | TGTGCCAGCAGCGTAGATTATCGCTACACCTTC